The 14 T cell receptor beta chains below were found in one sample sequenced in a study of tumor-infiltrating lymphocytes in localized non-small cell lung cancer (dated by TCRdb to 2020 to 2022). Libraries were built with the immunoSEQ multiplex PCR assay. The table was pulled from immuneACCESS by TCRdb, which kept in-frame rearrangements only. Such tables lose some clones; where checked, under half of the loss comes from unresolved V genes, and the rest has no known cause. The sample includes some 15,000 clones, with around 73% observed a single time. Of the sample, more than 3.5% is held by the ten largest clones. Sequencing was performed on lung tumor tissue. These TCRs come from a human donor with non-small cell lung cancer.

This clone was recorded only once. V usage is TRBV2 and J usage is TRBJ2-7; TRBD2 aligns across 7 bases. The ends lost 8 bases at V and 12 bases at J; junction bases unmatched: 13. The CDR3 runs to 12 residues. Per the germline V gene, CDR1 is SNHLY and CDR2 is FYNNEI. CDR3 sequence (DNA): TGTGCCAGCTCTCAAGGGCTAGCGGATACGTACTTC. It codes for CASSQGLADTYF.

This sequence joins TRBV7-3 and TRBJ2-3; D assignment may be TRBD1 or TRBD2 (7 bases each). Germline-derived CDR1 and CDR2 are SGHTA and FQGTGA. V lost 5 bases and J 4 bases, leaving 16 bases between the germline ends. This CDR3 has 15 amino acids. The CDR3 region is CASSDQGGNADTQYF. CDR3 DNA sequence: TGTGCCAGCAGCGACCAGGGGGGGAACGCAGATACGCAGTATTTT.

This clone was observed a handful of times. The genes are TRBV7-6 and TRBJ2-5, with a tentative D call TRBD2 (7 bases). Germline V CDR1 and CDR2: SGHVS, FNYEAQ. Between the trimmed V and J ends, which lost 3 bases and 5 bases, there was a span of 16 bases. This CDR3 is built from 15 residues. In DNA form, the CDR3 reads TGTGCCAGCAGCTTGGGGGCGGGGGCCGCGGAGACCCAGTACTTC. Amino acid sequence: CASSLGAGAAETQYF.

This chain uses TRBV9 with TRBJ1-1, with D maybe TRBD1 (5 bases). The V end was cut by 3 bases, the J end by 1 base, with 13 bases between. The CDR3 sequence is 15 residues long. From germline, CDR1 is SGDLS and CDR2 YYNGEE. In DNA form, the CDR3 reads TGTGCCAGCAGCGCCCGGGGCTCGGCGAACACTGAAGCTTTCTTT. Protein sequence: CASSARGSANTEAFF.

The rearrangement joins TRBV7-8 to TRBJ2-2; possibly TRBD1 for D (6 bases). The germline V gene has CDR1 SGHVS and CDR2 FQNEAQ. The CDR3 spans 14 residues. V was shortened by 5 bases and J by 3 bases, with 10 bases between the two germline ends. CDR3 sequence: CASSADSHTGELFF. CDR3 coding DNA: TGTGCCAGCAGCGCGGACAGCCACACCGGGGAGCTGTTTTTT. The complete variable domain, with remaining parts taken from reference TRBV7-8 and TRBJ2-2, reads GAGVSQSPRYKVAKRGQDVALRCDPISGHVSLFWYQQALGQGPEFLTYFQNEAQLDKSGLPSDRFFAERPEGSVSTLKIQRTQQEDSAVYLCASSADSHTGELFFGEGSRLTVL.

The chain recombines TRBV28 with TRBJ2-7; 12 bases agree with TRBD1. J was trimmed by 4 bases and V by 6 bases; bases with no gene match: 7. The V gene's germline CDR1 is MDHEN and CDR2 SYDVKM. The CDR3 is 15 amino acids. In DNA form, the CDR3 reads TGTGCCAGCAGGTCCGGGACAGGGGGCGGGTACGAGCAGTACTTC. Protein sequence: CASRSGTGGGYEQYF.

This chain connects TRBV11-2 to TRBJ1-3, with no clear D. The CDR3 loop spans 15 amino acids. Germline CDR1 reads SGHAT; CDR2 reads FQNNGV. Between the trimmed V and J ends, which lost 5 bases and 0 bases, there was a span of 11 bases. In nucleotides, the CDR3 is TGTGCCAGCAGCGATGACGGGGTCTCTGGAAACACCATATATTTT. Amino acid sequence: CASSDDGVSGNTIYF. The full variable domain, completed using reference TRBV11-2 and TRBJ1-3, is EAGVAQSPRYKIIEKRQSVAFWCNPISGHATLYWYQQILGQGPKLLIQFQNNGVVDDSQLPKDRFSAERLKGVDSTLKIQPAKLEDSAVYLCASSDDGVSGNTIYFGEGSWLTVV.

The chain joins TRBV12-5 to TRBJ2-1; no firm D call. Germline assignment: CDR1 LGHNT and CDR2 FRNRAP. The length of the CDR3 is 11 residues. Trimming pared 7 bases from V and 10 bases from J, leaving 11 bases between. The CDR3 DNA is TGTGCTAGTGCCAACCCCGTCGAGCAGTTCTTC. As protein: CASANPVEQFF.

This clone appeared a few times. V usage is TRBV2 and J usage is TRBJ1-2, with TRBD1 matching 7 bases. Germline loops: CDR1 SNHLY, CDR2 FYNNEI. This CDR3 has 13 residues. With V trimmed by 4 bases and J by 4 bases, 3 bases remained unmatched. Written as DNA, the CDR3 is TGTGCCAGCAGTGCCCAGGGGGGCTATGGCTACACCTTC. This translates into CASSAQGGYGYTF.

The chain joins TRBV30 to TRBJ2-5; D may be TRBD2 (6 bases). The J call may not be correct, given that the DNA end is closer to TRBJ2-7. Germline loops: CDR1 GTSNPN, CDR2 SVGIG (reference sequence). The CDR3 is 14 amino acids. As DNA, the CDR3 is TGTGCCTGGAGTGGGGGGGAGAGGGCCTACGAGCAGTACTTC. Encoded protein: CAWSGGERAYEQYF.

This chain links TRBV5-1 with TRBJ2-3; 10 positions match TRBD2. This CDR3 contains 15 residues. Trimming cost V 4 bases and J 2 bases; bases outside gene matches: 4. Germline CDR1 SGHRS, CDR2 YFSETQ. The CDR3 reads CASSPLAGTTDTQYF. CDR3 nucleotides: TGCGCCAGCAGCCCACTAGCGGGGACCACAGATACGCAGTATTTT.

This sequence joins TRBV6-6 and TRBJ1-1; tentatively, D is TRBD1 (5 bases). The CDR3 has 14 amino acids. Trimming pared 6 bases from V and 5 bases from J, leaving 16 bases between. In germline, CDR1 is MNHNY, CDR2 SVGAGI (reference sequence). The DNA of the CDR3 is TGTGCCAGCAGCTCAGCCAGGGCAGAGACTGAAGCTTTCTTT. Translation gives CASSSARAETEAFF.

A single count supports this clone. The gene calls are TRBV30 and TRBJ1-3; D remains unclear. This CDR3 region has 13 residues. Trimming cost V 0 bases and J 0 bases, with 3 bases left between them. CDR1 is GTSNPN and CDR2 is SVGIG in the germline V gene (reference sequence). CDR3 sequence (DNA): TGTGCCTGGAGTGTGGTCTCTGGAAACACCATATATTTT. It translates to CAWSVVSGNTIYF.

The chain recombines TRBV2 with TRBJ1-6, with 7 bases identical to TRBD1. With V trimmed by 8 bases and J by 7 bases, 5 bases remained unmatched. From germline, CDR1 is SNHLY and CDR2 FYNNEI. The CDR3 spans 13 residues. The CDR3 is CASLDRENSPLHF. In DNA, the CDR3 is TGTGCCAGCCTAGACAGGGAGAATTCACCCCTCCACTTT.